These 13 T cell receptor beta chains were all obtained from the same sample, sequenced in a study of shared clonotypes between healthy human individuals. The repertoire was sequenced with immunoSEQ multiplex PCR; TCRdb's copy has only in-frame clones and lacks some. Counted here are roughly 1,000,000 clones, 75% to 80% occurring once; the ten biggest clones make up about 0.52%. The sequenced sample was memory CD4+ T cells from PBMCs. Regarding subset: CD45RA-negative fraction. These receptor sequences come from a man aged 18 to 30 in good health. Some clones in this sample may be carry-over from other donors' samples.

In this sample, this clone turned up once. The chain joins TRBV2 to TRBJ1-1; no clear D gene. Germline V CDR1 and CDR2: SNHLY, FYNNEI. Trimming shortened V by 4 bases and J by 9 bases, and 9 bases separated the two germline ends. CDR3 length equals 11 residues. Here the CDR3 reads CASSGLAKAFF. The CDR3 region has the DNA TGTGCCAGCAGTGGGTTAGCCAAAGCTTTCTTT.

The chain couples TRBV18 to TRBJ2-2; TRBD1 is a possible D gene (6 bases). Germline lookup yields CDR1 KGHSH and CDR2 LQKENI. V was shortened by 4 bases and J by 6 bases, with 12 bases between the two germline ends. The CDR3 runs 14 residues. This CDR3 reads CASSLQGSSGELFF. The DNA of the CDR3 is TGTGCCAGCTCACTACAGGGCTCGTCCGGGGAGCTGTTTTTT.

Concerning this clone itself: A read error may explain this, as a much larger clone is one base away. This rearrangement joins TRBV7-9 to TRBJ2-3, with D unclear. Germline V gene sequence: CDR1 SEHNR, CDR2 FQNEAQ (reference sequence). Trimming left V 3 bases short and J 1 base short, with 5 bases between. This CDR3 region has 13 residues. The CDR3 DNA reads as TGTGCCAGCAGCTTCGTGGGCACAGATACGCAGTATTTT. This translates into CASSFVGTDTQYF.

The chain links TRBV7-2 to TRBJ2-7, with D perhaps matching TRBD2 (6 bases). Germline V CDR1 and CDR2: SGHTA, FQGNSA. CDR3 length: 16 residues. V was pared by 2 bases and J by 2 bases, with 16 bases between. The DNA for the CDR3 is TGTGCCAGCAGCTTACGACTGGGGGGAGGAGCCTACGAGCAGTACTTC. Amino acid sequence: CASSLRLGGGAYEQYF.

The V gene is TRBV5-1, the J gene TRBJ2-3, with D perhaps given as TRBD1 or TRBD2 (5 bases each). From germline, CDR1 is SGHRS and CDR2 YFSETQ. The CDR3 runs 15 residues. V was pared by 4 bases and J by 5 bases, with 17 bases between. The DNA of the CDR3 is TGCGCCAGCAGCGGGCAGGGCAGCGGTCAAGATACGCAGTATTTT. As protein: CASSGQGSGQDTQYF.

This clone was seen a few times. The junction departs from germline at one end; a sequencing error may be responsible. The V call is TRBV18, the J call TRBJ1-1; 9 nucleotides line up with TRBD1. The CDR3 totals 13 residues. The germline V gene has CDR1 KGHSH and CDR2 LQKENI. DNA of the CDR3: TGTGCCAGCACCCGGACAGGGGCCGAGGCGGGTGACTTT. Translated, it gives CASTRTGAEAGDF.

This chain links TRBV5-1 with TRBJ2-2; 8 bases line up with TRBD2. The V and J ends lost 1 base and 2 bases, in that order; junction bases with no gene match: 10. CDR3 length equals 18 residues. Looked up from germline, CDR1 is SGHRS and CDR2 is YFSETQ. DNA of the CDR3: TGCGCCAGCAGCTTGTCTCCGATAACTAGCGGAAACACCGGGGAGCTGTTTTTT. Its protein product is CASSLSPITSGNTGELFF.

The J gene is TRBJ1-2, the V gene TRBV9; no clear D gene. Germline CDR1 is SGDLS and CDR2 is YYNGEE. This CDR3 region has 13 residues. Trimming stripped 2 bases from V and 4 bases from J, with 9 bases between. In DNA, the CDR3 is TGTGCCAGCAGCGTCTCTCGAGGCTATGGCTACACCTTC. It encodes CASSVSRGYGYTF.

With regard to this clone: The same CDR3 arises from other DNA sequences in this sample as well. The chain has TRBV6-5 and TRBJ1-2, with a weak D call TRBD1 (6 bases). V lost 3 bases and J 6 bases, leaving 17 bases between the germline ends. The CDR3 spans 15 residues. Germline V CDR1 and CDR2: MNHEY, SVGAGI. The CDR3 sequence is CASSYSGRAGDGYTF. As DNA, the CDR3 is TGTGCCAGCAGTTATTCCGGGCGGGCAGGGGATGGCTACACCTTC.

This chain uses TRBV5-1 with TRBJ2-6; 9 bases map to TRBD1. The length of the CDR3 is 18 residues. Trimming took 4 bases from V and 0 from J; bases not matched to a gene: 8. CDR1 and CDR2 from the germline V gene are SGHRS and YFSETQ. For the CDR3, the DNA is TGCGCCAGCAGCCCTAGGGACAGGGATTACTCTGGGGCCAACGTCCTGACTTTC. It encodes CASSPRDRDYSGANVLTF.

This sequence joins TRBV27 and TRBJ2-2; no definite D call. CDR3 size: 12 residues. Trimming left V 6 bases short and J 1 base short, with 3 bases between. Germline V gene data show CDR1 as MNHEY and CDR2 as SMNVEV (reference sequence). This chain's CDR3 is CASRKNTGELFF. The CDR3 nucleotides read TGTGCCAGCAGAAAGAACACCGGGGAGCTGTTTTTT.

The genes are TRBV5-1 and TRBJ2-1; 7 nucleotides line up with TRBD2. V shed 4 bases, J shed 5 bases, and the junction held 6 bases outside the gene matches. Germline V lookup: CDR1 SGHRS, CDR2 YFSETQ. The CDR3 runs 14 residues. CDR3 in DNA: TGCGCCAGCAGCCCTAGCGGAAAACACAATGAGCAGTTCTTC. It yields the protein CASSPSGKHNEQFF.

This clone was picked up a small number of times. This sequence joins TRBV27 and TRBJ2-3; D remains unclear. This CDR3 has 14 residues. Germline V gene data show CDR1 as MNHEY and CDR2 as SMNVEV (reference sequence). Trimming cost V 7 bases and J 6 bases, with 17 bases left between them. The CDR3 DNA reads as TGTGCCAGCACCACTGAAAGGGCGGTCGATACGCAGTATTTT. Protein sequence: CASTTERAVDTQYF.